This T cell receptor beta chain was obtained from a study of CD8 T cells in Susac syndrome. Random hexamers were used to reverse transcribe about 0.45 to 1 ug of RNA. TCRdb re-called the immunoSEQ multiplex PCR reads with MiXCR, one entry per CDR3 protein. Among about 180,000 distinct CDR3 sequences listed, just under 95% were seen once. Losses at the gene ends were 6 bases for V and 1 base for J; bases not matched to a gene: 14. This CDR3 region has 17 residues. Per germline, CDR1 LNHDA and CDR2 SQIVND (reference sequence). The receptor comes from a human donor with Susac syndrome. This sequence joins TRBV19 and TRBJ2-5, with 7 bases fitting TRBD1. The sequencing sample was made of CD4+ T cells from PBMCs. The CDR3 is CASSDGLAAGGQETQYF. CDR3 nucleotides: TGTGCCAGTAGCGACGGATTGGCGGCAGGGGGCCAAGAGACCCAGTACTTC.